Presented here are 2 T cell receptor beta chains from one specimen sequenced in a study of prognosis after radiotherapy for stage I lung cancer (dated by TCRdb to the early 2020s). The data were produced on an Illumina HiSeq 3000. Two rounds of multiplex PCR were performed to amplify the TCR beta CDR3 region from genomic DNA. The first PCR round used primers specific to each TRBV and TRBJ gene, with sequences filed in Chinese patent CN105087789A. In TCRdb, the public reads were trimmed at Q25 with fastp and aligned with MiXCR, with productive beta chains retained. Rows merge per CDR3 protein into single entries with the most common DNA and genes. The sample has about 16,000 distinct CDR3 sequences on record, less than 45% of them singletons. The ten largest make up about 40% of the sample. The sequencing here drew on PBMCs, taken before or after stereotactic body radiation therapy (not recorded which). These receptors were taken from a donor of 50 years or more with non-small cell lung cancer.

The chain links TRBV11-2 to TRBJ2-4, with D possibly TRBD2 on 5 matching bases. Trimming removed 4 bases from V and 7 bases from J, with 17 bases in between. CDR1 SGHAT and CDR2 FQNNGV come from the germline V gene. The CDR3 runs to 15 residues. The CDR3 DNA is TGTGCCAGCAGCTCGGACCGGCCCCGAGGGAACATTCAGTACTTC. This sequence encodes CASSSDRPRGNIQYF.

In nucleotides, the CDR3 is TGTGCCAGCAGCTTAAGTAGCGGGAGCCTCTACAATGAGCAGTTCTTC. This encodes CASSLSSGSLYNEQFF. The V gene is TRBV7-3, the J gene TRBJ2-1; TRBD2 agrees at 9 bases. This CDR3 is 16 amino acids long. V shed 1 base and J 3 bases; nucleotides not matched to a gene: 4. In germline, CDR1 is SGHTA, CDR2 FQGTGA.